What follows describes a single T cell receptor beta chain. As yet, its antigen is unknown. This sample stems from a study of T cell responses to AZD1222 COVID-19 vaccine. Across the study: Some second doses came at about 4 weeks and others at about 12 weeks; these were pooled. Overall study findings and caveats: Most donors were white British and more were female, and clonal diversity was possibly underestimated. In the spike-specific TCR repertoire, nearly half reportedly target unmutated variant regions.

The CDR3 runs 16 residues. Germline V gene sequence: CDR1 SGHAT, CDR2 FQNNGV. Trimming removed 1 base at V and 10 bases at J, with 19 bases between. The repertoire was sequenced with immunoSEQ multiplex PCR; TCRdb's copy has only in-frame clones and lacks some. The repertoire holds about 170,000 clones, with 80% to 90% as singletons. This TCR came from an adult in good health. The sample here was peripheral blood, taken on day 0 of AZD1222 vaccination. The rearrangement joins TRBV11-2 to TRBJ1-4; a weak D match, TRBD1 (5 bases). For the CDR3, the DNA is TGTGCCAGCAGCTTAGGTCAGGGCGGAAATTTCGTAAAACTGTTTTTT. Translated, it gives CASSLGQGGNFVKLFF.